The 8 T cell receptor beta chains in this list originate from one sample, sequenced in a study of blood T cell repertoires in COVID-19. Method: immunoSEQ multiplex PCR; TCRdb's copy keeps in-frame clones and lacks some. The sample has over 150,000 clones, almost 85% seen once. Material: peripheral blood. The receptor set was obtained from an elderly woman with COVID-19, enrolled during active disease.

The rearrangement uses TRBV9 and TRBJ2-2; 8 bases match TRBD1. V dropped 7 bases and J dropped 2; count of bases not matched to a gene: 4. Germline CDR1 is SGDLS and CDR2 is YYNGEE. This CDR3 comprises 14 residues. The CDR3 reads CASQDRVNTGELFF. The CDR3 region has the DNA TGTGCCAGCCAGGACAGGGTTAACACCGGGGAGCTGTTTTTT. Filled out from reference TRBV9 and TRBJ2-2, the complete variable domain reads DSGVTQTPKHLITATGQRVTLRCSPRSGDLSVYWYQQSLDQGLQFLIQYYNGEERAKGNILERFSAQQFPDLHSELNLSSLELGDSALYFCASQDRVNTGELFFGEGSRLTVL.

CDR3 region: CASSPEGSGAFTDTQYF. CDR3 in DNA: TGTGCCAGCAGCCCCGAAGGCAGCGGGGCTTTCACAGATACGCAGTATTTT. The genes are TRBV3-1 (or the pseudogene TRBV3-2) and TRBJ2-3, with 7 positions matching TRBD2. Trimming removed 4 bases from V and 2 bases from J; junction bases left unmatched: 12. Germline V gene sequence: CDR1 LGHDT, CDR2 YNNKEL (reference sequence). This CDR3 region has 17 residues.

DNA of the CDR3: TGTGCCAGCAGCCAAGACGGGATTGGAGGCTACACCTTC. This sequence encodes CASSQDGIGGYTF. This chain links TRBV4-2 with TRBJ1-2; D unresolved. V was cut by 0 bases and J by 8 bases, with 10 bases left in between. The CDR3 is made up of 13 amino acids. CDR1 LGHNA and CDR2 YNFKEQ come from the germline V gene.

The rearrangement joins TRBV18 to TRBJ2-5; 9 positions match TRBD1. With V trimmed by 3 bases and J by 4 bases, 3 bases remained unmatched. This CDR3 spans 14 amino acids. Germline V gives CDR1 KGHSH, CDR2 LQKENI. The DNA of the CDR3 is TGTGCCAGCTCACCTACAGGGGGCCGAGAGACCCAGTACTTC. Amino acids: CASSPTGGRETQYF.

V usage is TRBV7-3 and J usage is TRBJ2-2; TRBD1 matches at 9 bases. Germline V CDR1 and CDR2: SGHTA, FQGTGA. CDR3 length: 15 residues. V gave up 2 bases and J gave up 4 bases; unmatched junction bases: 2. The CDR3 sequence is CASSLGTGFTGELFF. CDR3 DNA: TGTGCCAGCAGCTTAGGGACAGGGTTCACCGGGGAGCTGTTTTTT.

V gene TRBV12-5 combines with J gene TRBJ1-5; D perhaps matches TRBD1 (5 bases). The CDR3 is 17 amino acids. Germline CDR1 reads LGHNT; CDR2 reads FRNRAP. V lost 0 bases to trimming and J lost 0 bases, with 12 bases between them. The CDR3 nucleotides read TGTGCTAGTGGTTTGGTAGGGGCCAAACCTAGCAATCAGCCCCAGCATTTT. Protein product: CASGLVGAKPSNQPQHF.

The chain carries TRBV7-2 and TRBJ2-5, with 10 bases lining up with TRBD2. CDR1 and CDR2 from the germline V gene are SGHTA and FQGNSA. Trimming removed 8 bases from V and 5 bases from J; junction bases left unmatched: 5. The CDR3 runs 13 residues. This CDR3 is CASVSGRWETQYF. The DNA of the CDR3 is TGTGCCAGCGTTAGCGGGAGGTGGGAGACCCAGTACTTC.

V and J are TRBV6-5 and TRBJ1-6; tentatively, D is TRBD1 (6 bases). The germline gives CDR1 MNHEY, CDR2 SVGAGI. The CDR3 contains 15 residues. Trimming took off 11 bases at V and 9 bases at J, with 23 bases between the two ends. The CDR3 DNA follows: TGTGCCTGTGCCGGGACATTCAGGAAGAGTTCACCCCTCCACTTT. Translated, it gives CACAGTFRKSSPLHF.